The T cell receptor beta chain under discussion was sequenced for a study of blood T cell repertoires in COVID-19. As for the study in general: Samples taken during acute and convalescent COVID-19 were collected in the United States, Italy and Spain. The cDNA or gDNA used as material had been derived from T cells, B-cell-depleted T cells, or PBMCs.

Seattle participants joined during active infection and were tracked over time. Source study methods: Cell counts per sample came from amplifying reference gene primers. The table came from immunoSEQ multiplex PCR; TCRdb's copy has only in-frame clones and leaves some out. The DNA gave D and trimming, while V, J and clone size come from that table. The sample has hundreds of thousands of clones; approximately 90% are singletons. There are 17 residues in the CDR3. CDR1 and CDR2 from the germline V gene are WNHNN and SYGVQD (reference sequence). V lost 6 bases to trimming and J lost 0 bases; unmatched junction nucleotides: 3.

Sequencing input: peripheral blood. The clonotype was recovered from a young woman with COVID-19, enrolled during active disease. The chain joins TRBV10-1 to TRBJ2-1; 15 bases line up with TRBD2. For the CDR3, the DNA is TGCGCCAGCAGCGGACTAGCGGGAGGGAGCTCCTACAATGAGCAGTTCTTC. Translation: CASSGLAGGSSYNEQFF.